A selection of T cell receptor beta chains follows, all from one sample in a study of brain T cells in children with intractable seizures. Method: immunoSEQ multiplex PCR; TCRdb's copy keeps in-frame clones and lacks some. The sample yields several thousand clones, approximately 73% seen once. The starting material was resected brain tissue, obtained at surgery. The receptors were sampled from a boy under two years old with tuberous sclerosis and intractable seizures. Both conserved end residues are part of each CDR3. A D gene is named only where the DNA matches it firmly. Expanded clones get a size class; other rows say once, few or many, or leave the size out.

V gene: TRBV10-3
clone size: -
J gene: TRBJ2-7
CDR3 length: 12
D gene: -
CDR3 protein: CAISGTDYEQYF
CDR3 DNA: TGTGCCATCAGTGGGACAGACTACGAGCAGTACTTC

V gene: TRBV5-3
clone size: once
J gene: TRBJ2-3
CDR3 length: 16
D gene: TRBD1
CDR3 protein: CARSCRDRGQQDTQYF
CDR3 DNA: TGTGCCAGAAGCTGCCGGGACAGGGGGCAACAAGATACGCAGTATTTT

V gene: TRBV29-1
clone size: few
J gene: TRBJ2-1
CDR3 length: 13
D gene: -
CDR3 protein: CSVFLSSYNEQFF
CDR3 DNA: TGCAGCGTTTTCTTGAGCTCCTACAATGAGCAGTTCTTC

V gene: TRBV6-5
clone size: -
J gene: TRBJ1-4
CDR3 length: 13
D gene: -
CDR3 protein: CASSWGPNEKLFF
CDR3 DNA: TGTGCCAGCTCCTGGGGGCCGAATGAAAAACTGTTTTTT

V gene: TRBV24-1
clone size: -
J gene: TRBJ2-1
CDR3 length: 14
D gene: TRBD1
CDR3 protein: CATSRDRVSNEQFF
CDR3 DNA: TGTGCCACCAGTCGGGACAGGGTGTCCAATGAGCAGTTCTTC

V gene: TRBV6-6
clone size: -
J gene: TRBJ1-1
CDR3 length: 14
D gene: TRBD1
CDR3 protein: CASSAIGTDTEAFF
CDR3 DNA: TGTGCCAGCAGTGCCATCGGGACAGACACTGAAGCTTTCTTT

V gene: TRBV5-1
clone size: -
J gene: TRBJ2-2
CDR3 length: 16
D gene: TRBD2
CDR3 protein: CASSPRAGENTGELFF
CDR3 DNA: TGCGCCAGCAGCCCCCGGGCGGGGGAGAACACCGGGGAGCTGTTTTTT

V gene: TRBV30
clone size: -
J gene: TRBJ2-7
CDR3 length: 15
D gene: TRBD2
CDR3 protein: CAWTHGTSGSHEQYF
CDR3 DNA: TGTGCCTGGACGCATGGGACTAGCGGGAGTCACGAGCAGTACTTC

V gene: TRBV5-1
clone size: once
J gene: TRBJ2-2
CDR3 length: 15
D gene: -
CDR3 protein: CASSLTVLGPGELFF
CDR3 DNA: TGCGCCAGCAGCTTGACGGTGTTGGGCCCCGGGGAGCTGTTTTTT

V gene: TRBV2
clone size: -
J gene: TRBJ1-6
CDR3 length: 15
D gene: -
CDR3 protein: CASSERQANNSPLHF
CDR3 DNA: TGTGCCAGCAGTGAACGGCAGGCAAATAATTCACCCCTCCACTTT

V gene: TRBV9
clone size: -
J gene: TRBJ2-7
CDR3 length: 13
D gene: -
CDR3 protein: CASSDGTSYEQYF
CDR3 DNA: TGTGCCAGCAGCGACGGGACCTCCTACGAGCAGTACTTC

V gene: TRBV30
clone size: -
J gene: TRBJ2-1
CDR3 length: 13
D gene: -
CDR3 protein: CAWSDGSYNEQFF
CDR3 DNA: TGTGCCTGGAGTGACGGGAGCTACAATGAGCAGTTCTTC

V gene: TRBV11-1
clone size: -
J gene: TRBJ1-1
CDR3 length: 16
D gene: -
CDR3 protein: CASSLALSGDFVEAFF
CDR3 DNA: TGTGCCAGCAGCTTAGCGCTATCAGGGGACTTCGTTGAAGCTTTCTTT

V gene: TRBV7-9
clone size: -
J gene: TRBJ1-1
CDR3 length: 14
D gene: TRBD1
CDR3 protein: CASSLNTDRAEAFF
CDR3 DNA: TGTGCCAGCAGCTTAAATACGGACAGGGCTGAAGCTTTCTTT

V gene: TRBV6-6
clone size: -
J gene: TRBJ2-3
CDR3 length: 15
D gene: TRBD2
CDR3 protein: CASSRVQGRADTQYF
CDR3 DNA: TGTGCCAGCAGCCGGGTCCAAGGGAGGGCAGATACGCAGTATTTT

V gene: TRBV18
clone size: -
J gene: TRBJ1-4
CDR3 length: 15
D gene: -
CDR3 protein: CASSLGSGTNEKLFF
CDR3 DNA: TGTGCCAGCTCTCTTGGATCGGGAACTAATGAAAAACTGTTTTTT

V gene: TRBV27
clone size: once
J gene: TRBJ1-4
CDR3 length: 16
D gene: -
CDR3 protein: CASSSTTKISNEKLFF
CDR3 DNA: TGTGCCAGCAGCTCAACGACTAAGATCTCTAATGAAAAACTGTTTTTT